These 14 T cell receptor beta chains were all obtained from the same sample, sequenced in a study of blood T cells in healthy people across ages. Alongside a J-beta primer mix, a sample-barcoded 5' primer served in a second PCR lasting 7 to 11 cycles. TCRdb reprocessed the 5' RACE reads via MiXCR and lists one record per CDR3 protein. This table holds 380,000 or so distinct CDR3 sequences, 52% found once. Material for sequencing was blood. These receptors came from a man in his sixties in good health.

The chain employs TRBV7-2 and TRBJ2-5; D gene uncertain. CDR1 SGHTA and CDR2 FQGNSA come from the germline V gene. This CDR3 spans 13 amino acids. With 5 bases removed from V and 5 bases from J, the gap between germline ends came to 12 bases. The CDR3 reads CASSPPSGETQYF. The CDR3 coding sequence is TGTGCCAGCAGCCCACCGTCTGGGGAGACCCAGTACTTC.

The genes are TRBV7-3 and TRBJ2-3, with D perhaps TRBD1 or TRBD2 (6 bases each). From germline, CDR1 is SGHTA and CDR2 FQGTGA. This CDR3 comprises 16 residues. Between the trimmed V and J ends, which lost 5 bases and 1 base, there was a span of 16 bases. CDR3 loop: CASSRGGIGGTDTQYF. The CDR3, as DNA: TGTGCCAGCAGCCGAGGGGGGATCGGGGGCACAGATACGCAGTATTTT. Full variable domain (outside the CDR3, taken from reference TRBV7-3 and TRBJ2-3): GAGVSQTPSNKVTEKGKYVELRCDPISGHTALYWYRQSLGQGPEFLIYFQGTGAADDSGLPNDRFFAVRPEGSVSTLKIQRTERGDSAVYLCASSRGGIGGTDTQYFGPGTRLTVL.

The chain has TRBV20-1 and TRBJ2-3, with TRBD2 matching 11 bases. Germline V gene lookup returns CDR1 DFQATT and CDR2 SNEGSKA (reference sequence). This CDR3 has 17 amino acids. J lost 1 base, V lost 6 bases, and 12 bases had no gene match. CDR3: CSAAGTSGDPGTDTQYF. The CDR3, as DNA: TGCAGTGCGGCCGGGACTAGCGGAGACCCTGGCACAGATACGCAGTATTTT.

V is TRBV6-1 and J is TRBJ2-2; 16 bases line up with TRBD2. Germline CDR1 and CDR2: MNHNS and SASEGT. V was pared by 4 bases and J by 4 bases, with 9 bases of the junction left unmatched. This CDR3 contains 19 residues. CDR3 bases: TGTGCCAGCAGTGCCCCCGGGACTAGCGGGAGGGTTCGCACCGGGGAGCTGTTTTTT. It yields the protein CASSAPGTSGRVRTGELFF.

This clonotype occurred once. CDR3 protein: CASSPFGTSGRMSYEQFF. The DNA of the CDR3 is TGCGCCAGCAGCCCCTTCGGGACTAGCGGGAGAATGAGTTATGAGCAGTTCTTC. The chain has TRBV5-1 and TRBJ2-1, with 14 bases fitting TRBD2. Germline assignment: CDR1 SGHRS and CDR2 YFSETQ. This CDR3 has 18 amino acids. V lost 4 bases, J lost 8 bases, and 14 bases stayed unmatched.

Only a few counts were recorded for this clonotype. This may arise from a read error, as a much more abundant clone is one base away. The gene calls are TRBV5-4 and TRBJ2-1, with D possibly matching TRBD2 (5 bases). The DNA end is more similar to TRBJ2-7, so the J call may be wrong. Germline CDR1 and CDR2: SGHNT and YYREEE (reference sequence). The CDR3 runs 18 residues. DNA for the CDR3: TGTGCCAGCACGCCAAGCCGGGCTAGCCTAAGCTCCTACAATGAGCAGTACTTC. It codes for CASTPSRASLSSYNEQYF.

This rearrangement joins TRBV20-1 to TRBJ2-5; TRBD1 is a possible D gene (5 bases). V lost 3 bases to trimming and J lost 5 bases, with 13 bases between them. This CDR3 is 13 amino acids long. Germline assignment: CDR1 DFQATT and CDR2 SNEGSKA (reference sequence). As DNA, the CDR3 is TGCAGTGCTAGCCAGGGCCCAGGGGAGACCCAGTACTTC. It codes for CSASQGPGETQYF.

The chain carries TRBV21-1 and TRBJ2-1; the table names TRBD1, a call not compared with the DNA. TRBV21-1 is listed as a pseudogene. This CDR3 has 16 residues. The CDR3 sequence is CASSPRGGLAYNEQFF. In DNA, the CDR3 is TGTGCCAGCAGCCCCCGAGGGGGGCTGGCCTACAATGAGCAGTTCTTC.

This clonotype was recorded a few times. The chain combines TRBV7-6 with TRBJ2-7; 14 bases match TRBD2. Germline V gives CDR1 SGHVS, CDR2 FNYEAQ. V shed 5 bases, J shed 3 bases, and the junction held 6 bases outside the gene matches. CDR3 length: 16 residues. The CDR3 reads CASSPGLAGGIYEQYF. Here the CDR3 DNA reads TGTGCCAGCAGCCCCGGACTAGCGGGGGGTATCTACGAGCAGTACTTC.

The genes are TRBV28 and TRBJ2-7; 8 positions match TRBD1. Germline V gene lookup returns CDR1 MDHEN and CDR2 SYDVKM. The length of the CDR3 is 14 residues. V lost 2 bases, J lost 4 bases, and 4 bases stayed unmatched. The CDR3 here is CASSLNGQGYEQYF. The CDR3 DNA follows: TGTGCCAGCAGTTTAAATGGACAGGGTTACGAGCAGTACTTC.

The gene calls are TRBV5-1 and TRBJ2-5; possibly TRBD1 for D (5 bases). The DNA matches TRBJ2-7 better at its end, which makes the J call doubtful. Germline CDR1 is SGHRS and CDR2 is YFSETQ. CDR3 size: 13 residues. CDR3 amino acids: CASSYRQGPEQYF. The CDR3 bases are TGCGCCAGCAGCTATAGGCAGGGTCCCGAGCAGTACTTC.

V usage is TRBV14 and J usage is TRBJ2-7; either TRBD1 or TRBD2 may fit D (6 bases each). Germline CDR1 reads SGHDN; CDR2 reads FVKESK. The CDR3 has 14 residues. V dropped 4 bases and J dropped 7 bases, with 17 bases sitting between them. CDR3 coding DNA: TGTGCCAGCAGCCCTCCGGGGGCGCAGGGGGAGCAGTACTTC. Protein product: CASSPPGAQGEQYF. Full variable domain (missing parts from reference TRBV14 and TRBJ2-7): EAGVTQFPSHSVIEKGQTVTLRCDPISGHDNLYWYRRVMGKEIKFLLHFVKESKQDESGMPNNRFLAERTGGTYSTLKVQPAELEDSGVYFCASSPPGAQGEQYFGPGTRLTVT.

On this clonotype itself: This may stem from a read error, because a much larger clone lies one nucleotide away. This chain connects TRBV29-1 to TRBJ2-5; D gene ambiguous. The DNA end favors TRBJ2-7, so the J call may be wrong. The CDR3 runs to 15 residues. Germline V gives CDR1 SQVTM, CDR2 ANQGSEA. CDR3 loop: CSVEGQTARAYEQYF. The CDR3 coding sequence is TGCAGCGTTGAAGGTCAGACGGCAAGGGCCTACGAGCAGTACTTC.

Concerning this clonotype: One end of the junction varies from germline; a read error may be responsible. CDR3 coding DNA: TGTGCCGGCAGTTTAGCTCCGGGACTAGCGGGATCAGATACGCAGTATTTT. Protein: CAGSLAPGLAGSDTQYF. The chain carries TRBV12-3 or TRBV12-4 and TRBJ2-3, with TRBD2 matching over 13 bases. The CDR3 length is 17 residues.